This TCR beta chain came from a study of OX40 agonist ivuxolimab in advanced cancers. The table came from immunoSEQ multiplex PCR; TCRdb's copy has only in-frame clones and leaves some out. Of 40,000 to 45,000 clones detected, approximately 86% appear once; the ten largest clones hold about an eighth. CDR3 length: 16 amino acids. The V end lost 6 bases, the J end lost 0 bases, and 16 bases lay between the germline ends. CDR1 is SGHTA and CDR2 is FQGNSA in the germline V gene. The TCR was taken from an adult with an advanced solid tumor such as melanoma, head and neck, liver or kidney cancer. The source material was CD4+ or CD8+ T cells sorted from blood, sampled in a trial of the OX40 agonist ivuxolimab. The rearrangement uses TRBV7-2 and TRBJ2-3; D perhaps matches TRBD1 (6 bases). CDR3 region: CASSRGQTYSTDTQYF. Written as DNA, the CDR3 is TGTGCCAGCAGTCGAGGACAGACTTATAGCACAGATACGCAGTATTTT.